These T cell receptor beta chains were read from a single sample in a study of regulatory T cells in long-lasting Graves disease. TCRdb analysed the multiplex PCR reads with MiXCR anew, one entry per CDR3 protein. The sample has about 470,000 distinct CDR3 sequences, roughly 20% seen once. The sample here was peripheral blood mononuclear cells (PBMCs), taken when the disease was refractory, from a patient treated with antithyroid drugs. All receptors come from a female donor with Graves disease. CDR3s include the opening cysteine and the closing phenylalanine or tryptophan. D genes are given only for firm matches. Size values are once, few and many counts, or a class for expanded clones, and some rows have none.

V gene	J gene	clone size	D gene	CDR3 protein	CDR3 DNA
TRBV30	TRBJ1-2	-	-	CAWSVPTSTGSYGYTF	TGTGCCTGGAGTGTACCCACCTCGACAGGCTCTTATGGCTACACCTTC
TRBV18	TRBJ2-3	-	TRBD2	CASSSETSGSTDTQYF	TGTGCCAGCTCATCGGAGACTAGCGGGAGCACAGATACGCAGTATTTT
TRBV5-6	TRBJ1-4	few	-	CASSLLWAGVDEKLFF	TGTGCCAGCAGCTTGCTTTGGGCAGGGGTGGATGAAAAACTGTTTTTT
TRBV20-1	TRBJ2-2	-	-	CSASIENTGELFF	TGCAGTGCTAGTATAGAGAACACCGGGGAGCTGTTTTTT
TRBV6-1	TRBJ2-6	few	TRBD1	CASRRTGGAGANVLTF	TGTGCCAGCAGGCGGACAGGGGGCGCTGGGGCCAACGTCCTGACTTTC
TRBV20-1	TRBJ1-2	few	-	CSTNSLHGYTF	TGCAGTACCAACAGTTTACATGGCTACACCTTC
TRBV20-1	TRBJ2-2	few	TRBD2	CSTRTSGSTGELFF	TGCAGTACAAGGACTAGCGGGAGTACCGGGGAGCTGTTTTTT
TRBV7-2	TRBJ1-3	-	TRBD1	CASGLSGGSGNTIYF	TGTGCCAGCGGCTTATCAGGGGGCTCTGGAAACACCATATATTTT
TRBV20-1	TRBJ2-2	many	-	CSARAGEVSGELFF	TGCAGTGCTAGAGCGGGAGAGGTATCCGGGGAGCTGTTTTTT
TRBV7-9	TRBJ2-7	few	-	CASSKGAGGGSYEQYF	TGTGCCAGCAGCAAGGGGGCTGGGGGGGGCTCCTACGAGCAGTACTTC
TRBV19	TRBJ1-1	few	-	CASSILANTEAFF	TGTGCCAGTAGTATATTGGCGAACACTGAAGCTTTCTTT
TRBV7-6	TRBJ2-5	-	TRBD2	CASSSRTSGEKTQYF	TGTGCCAGCAGCTCTCGGACTAGCGGGGAGAAGACCCAGTACTTC
TRBV5-4	TRBJ2-7	-	-	CASSPDIGSSYEQYF	TGTGCCAGCAGTCCCGATATAGGCTCATCCTACGAGCAGTACTTC
TRBV4-1	TRBJ1-5	few	-	CASSPRGMGNGNQPQHF	TGCGCCAGCAGCCCCCGGGGGATGGGAAATGGCAATCAGCCCCAGCATTTT
TRBV7-3	TRBJ1-1	few	-	CASSVTGTVNTEAFF	TGTGCCAGCAGCGTGACCGGGACGGTGAACACTGAAGCTTTCTTT
TRBV18	TRBJ1-6	many	-	CASSPQAANSPLHF	TGTGCCAGCTCACCACAGGCGGCTAATTCACCCCTCCACTTT
TRBV20-1	TRBJ1-1	once	-	CSASRLTPNTEAFF	TGCAGTGCTAGCCGTTTGACTCCGAACACTGAAGCTTTCTTT
TRBV20-1	TRBJ2-2	-	-	CSAREGREVTGELFF	TGCAGTGCTAGAGAAGGACGGGAAGTGACCGGGGAGCTGTTTTTT
TRBV20-1	TRBJ2-7	many	-	CSASAHWRPPYEQYF	TGCAGTGCTAGTGCACACTGGAGGCCACCCTACGAGCAGTACTTC
TRBV13	TRBJ2-5	-	-	CASSFGRGAWVQYF	TGTGCCAGCAGCTTCGGAAGGGGGGCTTGGGTCCAGTACTTC
TRBV20-1	TRBJ1-6	many	-	CSARDPGGSPLHF	TGCAGTGCTAGAGACCCCGGTGGTTCACCCCTCCACTTT
TRBV29-1	TRBJ1-1	few	-	CSVCPGGDTEAFF	TGCAGCGTTTGTCCGGGGGGTGACACTGAAGCTTTCTTT
TRBV30	TRBJ2-7	many	-	CAWSHVALQYF	TGTGCCTGGAGTCATGTGGCACTGCAGTACTTC
TRBV2	TRBJ2-3	many	-	CASSARGFPDTQYF	TGTGCCAGCAGTGCAAGGGGCTTTCCAGATACGCAGTATTTT
TRBV6-5	TRBJ2-6	-	-	CASSYDGLSASGANVLTF	TGTGCCAGCAGTTACGATGGGTTATCGGCCTCTGGGGCCAACGTCCTGACTTTC
TRBV12-3/TRBV12-4	TRBJ2-7	many	-	CASTGGQAWSQYF	TGTGCCAGCACTGGAGGACAAGCTTGGTCGCAGTACTTC
TRBV28	TRBJ1-5	many	-	CASRPLPPPQPQHF	TGTGCCAGCAGACCCTTACCCCCCCCTCAGCCCCAGCATTTT
TRBV20-1	TRBJ1-3	many	TRBD1	CSAPLRQGSNTIYF	TGCAGTGCTCCCCTCCGACAGGGTTCAAACACCATATATTTT
TRBV24-1	TRBJ1-5	few	-	CATSDRGHNQPQHF	TGTGCCACCAGTGATAGGGGACACAATCAGCCCCAGCATTTT
TRBV6-5	TRBJ1-2	many	-	CASSYHAAGGIYGYTF	TGTGCCAGCAGTTACCATGCAGCGGGGGGAATCTATGGCTACACCTTC
TRBV18	TRBJ2-6	many	-	CASSPPRGSGANVLTF	TGTGCCAGCTCACCCCCGCGAGGGTCCGGGGCCAACGTCCTGACTTTC
TRBV15	TRBJ2-2	-	TRBD1	CATSRGWDTGELFF	TGTGCCACCTCCAGGGGGTGGGACACCGGGGAGCTGTTTTTT
TRBV4-1	TRBJ2-2	few	-	CASSQVEDTGELFF	TGCGCCAGCAGCCAAGTGGAAGACACCGGGGAGCTGTTTTTT
TRBV20-1	TRBJ2-7	few	TRBD1	CSAGTGSLYEQYF	TGCAGTGCCGGGACAGGGTCTCTCTACGAGCAGTACTTC
TRBV28	TRBJ2-4	many	-	CASTPPHSRGSSKNIQYF	TGTGCCAGCACCCCCCCCCATAGCAGGGGCTCTTCCAAAAACATTCAGTACTTC
TRBV3-1	TRBJ2-5	-	TRBD2	CASSQGTSGPQETQYF	TGTGCCAGCAGCCAGGGGACTAGCGGGCCTCAAGAGACCCAGTACTTC
TRBV5-5	TRBJ1-1	few	TRBD1	CASSYTTGSFEAFF	TGTGCCAGCAGCTATACGACAGGGTCTTTTGAAGCTTTCTTT
TRBV29-1	TRBJ2-7	few	-	CSVEGTASYEQYF	TGCAGCGTTGAAGGGACAGCCTCCTACGAGCAGTACTTC
TRBV12-3/TRBV12-4	TRBJ1-6	-	TRBD1	CASNPGTEISPLHF	TGTGCCAGCAACCCCGGGACAGAAATTTCACCCCTCCACTTT
TRBV27	TRBJ2-3	-	-	CASSLYNRIDTQYF	TGTGCCAGCAGTTTATATAATCGGATAGATACGCAGTATTTT
TRBV19	TRBJ1-2	few	-	CASSIPGAHYGYTF	TGTGCCAGTAGTATCCCAGGGGCGCACTATGGCTACACCTTC
TRBV11-2	TRBJ2-7	many	-	CASSPRADLITYEQYF	TGTGCCAGCAGCCCGCGGGCGGACCTAATTACCTACGAGCAGTACTTC
TRBV6-1	TRBJ1-3	-	-	CASDRSGPGNTIYF	TGTGCCAGCGACAGGAGTGGACCGGGAAACACCATATATTTT
TRBV5-1	TRBJ1-1	few	-	CASSLGPGPTEAFF	TGCGCCAGCAGCTTGGGTCCGGGGCCCACTGAAGCTTTCTTT
TRBV7-9	TRBJ2-1	-	-	CATSVREVEQFF	TGTGCCACCTCGGTCCGCGAAGTCGAGCAGTTCTTC